The 7 T cell receptor beta chains below were found in one sample sequenced in a study of glioma-infiltrating T cells. The iRepertoire nested amplicon-rescue multiplex PCR amplified TCR alpha and beta CDR3s from RNA. TCRdb itself ran the multiplex PCR reads through MiXCR, one entry per CDR3 protein. There are tens of thousands of distinct CDR3 sequences in the sample; approximately 22% occur only once, and roughly 6.7% lies in the top ten. Sample: glioma tissue, nonneoplastic brain tissue, or PBMCs (not recorded which). Every receptor here comes from a human donor with low-grade glioma or glioblastoma, undergoing nonglioma brain surgery, or in good health (not recorded which).

This clonotype was found many times. The chain uses TRBV6-5 and TRBJ1-3; D is undetermined. V shed 0 bases and J shed 0 bases, with 12 bases lying between them. The CDR3 runs to 17 residues. Germline V lookup: CDR1 MNHEY, CDR2 SVGAGI. The CDR3 protein is CASSYSKVSFSGNTIYF. The CDR3 DNA is TGTGCCAGCAGTTACTCGAAGGTCAGCTTCTCTGGAAACACCATATATTTT.

This clonotype was counted between two and nine times. The chain combines TRBV29-1 with TRBJ2-7, with D unresolved. There are 13 residues in the CDR3. V lost 4 bases and J 0 bases, leaving 10 bases between the germline ends. The germline V gene has CDR1 SQVTM and CDR2 ANQGSEA. CDR3 sequence reads: CSVVIPDSYEQYF. The CDR3 coding sequence is TGCAGCGTTGTAATTCCGGACTCCTACGAGCAGTACTTC.

Ten or more counts support this clonotype. This chain joins TRBV28 and TRBJ2-7, with D tentatively TRBD2 (5 bases). The CDR3 runs to 15 residues. Trimming removed 5 bases at V and 2 bases at J, with 16 bases between. Germline V gene data show CDR1 as MDHEN and CDR2 as SYDVKM. CDR3 in DNA: TGTGCCAGCAGTAGTAGCGAATTGATGGCCTACGAGCAGTACTTC. Its protein is CASSSSELMAYEQYF.

This clonotype has only a few counts. The V gene is TRBV7-9, the J gene TRBJ2-3; 8 bases align to TRBD2. V was clipped by 5 bases and J by 3 bases; unmatched bases: 16. Germline V lookup: CDR1 SEHNR, CDR2 FQNEAQ (reference sequence). CDR3 size: 18 residues. The CDR3 region has the DNA TGTGCCAGCAGCCGGGGGGAAAGCGGGAGCCCGGGAACAGATACGCAGTATTTT. Translation gives CASSRGESGSPGTDTQYF. Drawing the rest from reference TRBV7-9 and TRBJ2-3, the complete variable domain is DTGVSQNPRHKITKRGQNVTFRCDPISEHNRLYWYRQTLGQGPEFLTYFQNEAQLEKSRLLSDRFSAERPKGSFSTLEIQRTEQGDSAMYLCASSRGESGSPGTDTQYFGPGTRLTVL.

This clonotype was counted ten times or more. CDR3 DNA sequence: TGTGCCAGTAGTATAAGATATGAGCAGTTCTTC. Residues: CASSIRYEQFF. The chain links TRBV19 to TRBJ2-1, with D unclear. CDR1 LNHDA and CDR2 SQIVND come from the germline V gene (reference sequence). This CDR3 contains 11 residues. V gave up 2 bases and J gave up 8 bases, with 4 bases separating them.

The rearrangement links TRBV5-1 to TRBJ1-1; D call uncertain. In germline, CDR1 is SGHRS, CDR2 YFSETQ. This CDR3 region has 13 residues. The germline V and J ends were trimmed by 2 bases and 0 bases, with 5 bases remaining between them. This chain's CDR3 is CASSLQMNTEAFF. CDR3 DNA: TGCGCCAGCAGCTTACAGATGAACACTGAAGCTTTCTTT.

This clonotype was counted at least ten times. This chain uses TRBV29-1 with TRBJ2-7, with 8 bases matching TRBD1. CDR1 SQVTM and CDR2 ANQGSEA come from the germline V gene. With V trimmed by 6 bases and J by 7 bases, 11 bases remained unmatched. This CDR3 contains 13 residues. The CDR3 region has the DNA TGCAGCGTCGAGCAGGACAGGGACCGGGAGCAGTACTTC. This sequence encodes CSVEQDRDREQYF.